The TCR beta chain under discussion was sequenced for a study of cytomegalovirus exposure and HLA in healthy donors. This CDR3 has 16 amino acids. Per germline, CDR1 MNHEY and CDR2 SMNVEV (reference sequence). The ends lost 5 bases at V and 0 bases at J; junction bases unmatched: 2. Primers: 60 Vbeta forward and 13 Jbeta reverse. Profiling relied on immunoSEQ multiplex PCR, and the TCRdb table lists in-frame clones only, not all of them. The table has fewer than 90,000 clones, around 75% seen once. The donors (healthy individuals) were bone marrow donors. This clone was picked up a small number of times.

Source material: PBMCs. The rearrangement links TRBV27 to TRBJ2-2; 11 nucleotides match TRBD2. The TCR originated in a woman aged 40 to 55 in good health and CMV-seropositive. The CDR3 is CASSIAGGPNTGELFF. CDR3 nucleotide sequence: TGTGCCAGCAGTATAGCGGGAGGGCCGAACACCGGGGAGCTGTTTTTT.